These 32 T cell receptor beta chains were sequenced from one sample in a study of blood T cell repertoires in COVID-19. The assay was immunoSEQ multiplex PCR, and TCRdb's table has in-frame clones only and misses some. Seen here are hundreds of thousands of clones, about 85% observed once, and the top ten hold 3.5% to 4%. Sequences were obtained from peripheral blood. These receptors all come from a woman aged 18-29 years with acute or convalescent COVID-19.

The chain uses TRBV30 and TRBJ1-6; a possible D gene is TRBD1 (6 bases). Trimming stripped 3 bases from V and 6 bases from J, with 24 bases between. This CDR3 is built from 18 residues. Germline assignment: CDR1 GTSNPN and CDR2 SVGIG (reference sequence). CDR3 loop: CAWSELGVKGGSNSPLHF. The CDR3 DNA follows: TGTGCCTGGAGCGAGTTGGGAGTGAAGGGGGGGAGTAATTCACCCCTCCACTTT.

V usage is TRBV30 and J usage is TRBJ1-1; D is perhaps TRBD1 (5 bases). This CDR3 is built from 13 residues. Germline CDR1 GTSNPN, CDR2 SVGIG (reference sequence). V gave up 3 bases and J gave up 5 bases, with 13 bases separating them. The CDR3 DNA follows: TGTGCCTGGAGCGAAGGGGATGCGACTGAAGCTTTCTTT. This gives the protein CAWSEGDATEAFF. The complete variable domain, with remaining parts taken from reference TRBV30 and TRBJ1-1, reads SQTIHQWPATLVQPVGSPLSLECTVEGTSNPNLYWYRQAAGRGLQLLFYSVGIGQISSEVPQNLSASRPQDRQFILSSKKLLLSDSGFYLCAWSEGDATEAFFGQGTRLTVV.

This clone was detected only once. Distinct nucleotide sequences in the sample also encode this CDR3. The rearrangement uses TRBV30 and TRBJ1-2, with D unresolved. The germline CDR1 and CDR2 sequences are GTSNPN and SVGIG (reference sequence). CDR3 length: 14 residues. The V end was cut by 0 bases, the J end by 1 base, with 9 bases between. This CDR3 reads CAWSVRGFNYGYTF. CDR3 bases: TGTGCCTGGAGTGTAAGAGGCTTTAACTATGGCTACACCTTC. Full variable domain (remainder filled in from reference TRBV30 and TRBJ1-2): SQTIHQWPATLVQPVGSPLSLECTVEGTSNPNLYWYRQAAGRGLQLLFYSVGIGQISSEVPQNLSASRPQDRQFILSSKKLLLSDSGFYLCAWSVRGFNYGYTFGSGTRLTVV.

The gene calls are TRBV7-9 and TRBJ2-2, with 11 bases aligning to TRBD2. Trimming removed 3 bases from V and 6 bases from J; junction bases left unmatched: 9. The length of the CDR3 is 17 residues. Germline V gene data show CDR1 as SEHNR and CDR2 as FQNEAQ (reference sequence). The CDR3 loop reads CASSFTASGRMAGELFF. In DNA, the CDR3 is TGTGCCAGCAGCTTCACAGCTAGCGGGAGGATGGCCGGGGAGCTGTTTTTT.

The CDR3 sequence is CASGDTRYEQYF. The CDR3 DNA reads as TGTGCCAGCGGGGACACCCGTTACGAGCAGTACTTC. This sequence joins TRBV2 and TRBJ2-7; tentatively, D is TRBD1 (6 bases). The CDR3 runs 12 residues. Per the germline V gene, CDR1 is SNHLY and CDR2 is FYNNEI. V shed 8 bases and J shed 4 bases, with 12 bases lying between them.

The chain couples TRBV29-1 to TRBJ2-7; D might be TRBD1 (5 bases). The ends were cut back, 6 bases at V and 0 bases at J, with 12 bases in the middle. Germline assignment: CDR1 SQVTM and CDR2 ANQGSEA. The CDR3 is made up of 13 amino acids. The CDR3 DNA reads as TGCAGCGTGCAGGGTCAGACCTCCTACGAGCAGTACTTC. The encoded protein is CSVQGQTSYEQYF.

This rearrangement joins TRBV2 to TRBJ1-2; 9 nucleotides align to TRBD1. The germline gives CDR1 SNHLY, CDR2 FYNNEI. V shed 5 bases and J 8 bases; nucleotides not matched to a gene: 9. The CDR3 extends over 14 amino acids. CDR3 in DNA: TGTGCCAGCAGTCTGAGCTGGACAGGGGAAGGCTACACCTTC. It yields the protein CASSLSWTGEGYTF.

The rearrangement joins TRBV24-1 to TRBJ2-5, with D possibly being TRBD1 (5 bases). With 3 bases removed from V and 3 bases from J, the gap between germline ends came to 16 bases. Germline V gene sequence: CDR1 KGHDR, CDR2 SFDVKD. There are 16 residues in the CDR3. CDR3 residues: CATSDRSTPREETQYF. CDR3 bases: TGTGCCACCAGTGATCGGAGTACTCCCAGGGAAGAGACCCAGTACTTC.

This chain links TRBV6-7 with TRBJ2-3, with 9 nucleotides matching TRBD2. TRBV6-7 is labeled an ORF, and its function is uncertain. V trimming: 3 bases; J trimming: 2 bases; junction bases outside the gene matches: 12. The CDR3 sequence is 18 residues long. CDR3 in DNA: TGTGCCAGCAGTTATCGGGTGAAGCGGGGGGCCCTCACAGATACGCAGTATTTT. Its protein is CASSYRVKRGALTDTQYF.

The chain carries TRBV28 and TRBJ1-5, with 7 bases that match TRBD1. CDR3 size: 15 residues. The ends lost 8 bases at V and 2 bases at J; junction bases unmatched: 9. Germline assignment: CDR1 MDHEN and CDR2 SYDVKM. DNA for the CDR3: TGTGCCAGCCGACAGGGAAGGGCCCGCAATCAGCCCCAGCATTTT. This encodes CASRQGRARNQPQHF.

This sequence joins TRBV28 and TRBJ1-1, with 7 bases identical to TRBD1. The CDR3 is 17 amino acids. Germline V gene sequence: CDR1 MDHEN, CDR2 SYDVKM. V gave up 3 bases and J gave up 0 bases; unmatched junction bases: 10. The CDR3 loop is CASSFTGTVNLNTEAFF. As DNA, the CDR3 is TGTGCCAGCAGTTTCACCGGGACAGTTAACCTGAACACTGAAGCTTTCTTT.

The chain carries TRBV5-5 and TRBJ1-1, with D perhaps TRBD1 (6 bases). The V end lost 1 base, the J end lost 2 bases, and 9 bases lay between the germline ends. CDR3 length: 14 residues. Per the germline V gene, CDR1 is SGHKS and CDR2 is YYEKEE (reference sequence). In nucleotides, the CDR3 is TGTGCCAGCAGCTTGCGGACAGCCAACACTGAAGCTTTCTTT. Translated: CASSLRTANTEAFF.

V usage is TRBV6-6 and J usage is TRBJ2-1; perhaps TRBD2 as D (5 bases). Germline CDR1 reads MNHNY; CDR2 reads SVGAGI (reference sequence). V lost 0 bases and J lost 5, with 11 bases in between. The CDR3 is 15 residues long. CDR3 sequence: CASSYSILEDNEQFF. CDR3 nucleotides: TGTGCCAGCAGTTACTCGATACTAGAAGACAATGAGCAGTTCTTC.

Here the CDR3 reads CASSHGSDRGNEKLFF. The CDR3 coding sequence is TGTGCCAGCAGCCACGGGTCGGACAGGGGGAATGAAAAACTGTTTTTT. The chain is built from TRBV14 and TRBJ1-4; 10 positions agree with TRBD1. The V segment lost 3 bases and the J segment 5 bases; nucleotides outside the gene matches: 6. The germline CDR1 and CDR2 sequences are SGHDN and FVKESK. The CDR3 has 16 amino acids.

The rearrangement uses TRBV30 and TRBJ1-1; 8 bases map to TRBD1. The CDR3 is made up of 17 amino acids. V dropped 0 bases and J dropped 3; count of bases not matched to a gene: 12. The germline CDR1 and CDR2 sequences are GTSNPN and SVGIG (reference sequence). In DNA, the CDR3 is TGTGCCTGGAGTGTAGACAGGGGTAGGGTTGTCGACACTGAAGCTTTCTTT. Encoded protein: CAWSVDRGRVVDTEAFF.

The chain links TRBV6-5 to TRBJ1-4, with a possible D match to TRBD1 (5 bases). The germline CDR1 and CDR2 sequences are MNHEY and SVGAGI. V was shortened by 0 bases and J by 3 bases, with 8 bases between the two germline ends. This CDR3 comprises 15 residues. The CDR3 bases are TGTGCCAGCAGTTACTCGGGACTGTCTAATGAAAAACTGTTTTTT. Amino acids: CASSYSGLSNEKLFF.

The gene calls are TRBV27 and TRBJ2-1, with D maybe TRBD1 (5 bases). V was cut by 6 bases and J by 0 bases, with 18 bases left in between. CDR1 is MNHEY and CDR2 is SMNVEV in the germline V gene (reference sequence). The CDR3 runs 17 residues. The CDR3 sequence is CASRSSQGAGSYNEQFF. The CDR3 DNA reads TGTGCCAGCAGGTCAAGCCAGGGCGCTGGCTCCTACAATGAGCAGTTCTTC.

This chain links TRBV19 with TRBJ1-2, with 8 bases that match TRBD1. The germline V gene has CDR1 LNHDA and CDR2 SQIVND (reference sequence). CDR3 size: 12 residues. J gave up 7 bases and V 10 bases, and 8 bases lay outside the gene matches. Written as DNA, the CDR3 is TGTGCCACCAGGACAGGGATCGGTGGCTACACCTTC. Its translation is CATRTGIGGYTF.

J is TRBJ1-6 and V is TRBV28; TRBD1 agrees at 10 bases. With 5 bases clipped from V and 8 bases from J, the junction kept 6 bases outside the gene matches. This CDR3 has 15 residues. Germline V gives CDR1 MDHEN, CDR2 SYDVKM. The CDR3 region is CASSDPGQGYSPLHF. The CDR3 DNA follows: TGTGCCAGCAGTGATCCGGGACAGGGGTATTCACCCCTCCACTTT.

This sequence joins TRBV20-1 and TRBJ1-4; unclear D gene. The CDR3 runs to 11 residues. Trimming took 7 bases from V and 4 from J, leaving 7 bases between them. Germline loops: CDR1 DFQATT, CDR2 SNEGSKA (reference sequence). The CDR3: CSVIFNEKLFF. As DNA, the CDR3 is TGCAGTGTAATATTTAATGAAAAACTGTTTTTT.

V gene TRBV5-1 combines with J gene TRBJ1-2, with 9 bases identical to TRBD1. Germline CDR1 reads SGHRS; CDR2 reads YFSETQ. The length of the CDR3 is 15 residues. With 0 bases clipped from V and 6 bases from J, the junction kept 6 bases outside the gene matches. CDR3 DNA: TGCGCCAGCAGCTTGGATACAGGGGGCCCGAATGGCTACACCTTC. It codes for CASSLDTGGPNGYTF.

The chain has TRBV5-1 and TRBJ1-1, with TRBD1 matching over 11 bases. The junction had 16 bases not matched to a gene; V was cut back by 4 bases and J by 11 bases. Germline V CDR1 and CDR2: SGHRS, YFSETQ. CDR3 size: 16 residues. This chain's CDR3 is CASSRGQGAVGFGAFF. DNA of the CDR3: TGCGCCAGCAGCCGCGGACAGGGGGCGGTCGGTTTTGGGGCTTTCTTT. Complete variable domain (other parts from reference TRBV5-1 and TRBJ1-1): KAGVTQTPRYLIKTRGQQVTLSCSPISGHRSVSWYQQTPGQGLQFLFEYFSETQRNKGNFPGRFSGRQFSNSRSEMNVSTLELGDSALYLCASSRGQGAVGFGAFFGQGTRLTVV.

J is TRBJ2-3 and V is TRBV7-3; a possible D gene is TRBD1 (6 bases). V lost 2 bases and J lost 0, with 15 bases in between. The V gene's germline CDR1 is SGHTA and CDR2 FQGTGA. The CDR3 consists of 17 residues. As DNA, the CDR3 is TGTGCCAGCAGCTTATATGGGGGCACAACTAGCACAGATACGCAGTATTTT. As protein: CASSLYGGTTSTDTQYF.

This chain uses TRBV5-1 with TRBJ2-3; tentative D call: TRBD2 (6 bases). Germline V lookup: CDR1 SGHRS, CDR2 YFSETQ. CDR3 length: 15 residues. Trimming took 2 bases from V and 6 from J, leaving 16 bases between them. CDR3 DNA: TGCGCCAGCAGCTTCCATCCTAGCGCAGATGATACGCAGTATTTT. It encodes CASSFHPSADDTQYF.

The chain couples TRBV30 to TRBJ2-1, with D tentatively TRBD1 (6 bases). Trimming cost V 2 bases and J 4 bases, with 9 bases left between them. The germline V gene encodes CDR1 GTSNPN and CDR2 SVGIG (reference sequence). This CDR3 has 13 residues. DNA of the CDR3: TGTGCCTGGAGTACAGGGAATTACAATGAGCAGTTCTTC. Its protein is CAWSTGNYNEQFF.

This chain links TRBV7-9 with TRBJ2-3, with 9 bases matching TRBD2. The CDR3 has 13 amino acids. V was clipped by 8 bases and J by 5 bases; unmatched bases: 5. Looked up from germline, CDR1 is SEHNR and CDR2 is FQNEAQ (reference sequence). Here the CDR3 DNA reads TGTGCCAGCCGGGGACTAGCTATAGATACGCAGTATTTT. Protein product: CASRGLAIDTQYF.

J is TRBJ2-5 and V is TRBV10-3; D is possibly TRBD2 (6 bases). V gave up 2 bases and J gave up 1 base, with 8 bases separating them. CDR1 ENHRY and CDR2 SYGVKD come from the germline V gene. The CDR3 length is 14 residues. This CDR3 reads CAISEAGLQETQYF. CDR3 nucleotides: TGTGCCATCAGTGAGGCGGGACTCCAAGAGACCCAGTACTTC.

This clone appeared a single time. The chain joins TRBV20-1 to TRBJ1-5; D remains ambiguous. The CDR3 is made up of 11 amino acids. Germline V CDR1 and CDR2: DFQATT, SNEGSKA (reference sequence). Trimming pared 6 bases from V and 5 bases from J, leaving 8 bases between. CDR3 coding DNA: TGCAGTGCGGGCGCTTATCAGCCCCAGCATTTT. Amino acid sequence: CSAGAYQPQHF.

The chain is built from TRBV7-9 and TRBJ1-1, with TRBD1 as a possible D gene (5 bases). Per germline, CDR1 SEHNR and CDR2 FQNEAQ (reference sequence). The CDR3 covers 15 residues. Trimming cost V 4 bases and J 1 base, with 13 bases left between them. This CDR3 is CASSSGGTENTEAFF. The CDR3, as DNA: TGTGCCAGCAGCTCCGGGGGGACCGAGAACACTGAAGCTTTCTTT.

This chain uses TRBV9 with TRBJ1-3; 7 positions match TRBD1. With 0 bases clipped from V and 4 bases from J, the junction kept 7 bases outside the gene matches. Germline V gives CDR1 SGDLS, CDR2 YYNGEE. There are 16 residues in the CDR3. As DNA, the CDR3 is TGTGCCAGCAGCGTAGCCGAGACAGGGTTCGGAAACACCATATATTTT. This codes for CASSVAETGFGNTIYF. Full variable domain (outside the CDR3, taken from reference TRBV9 and TRBJ1-3): DSGVTQTPKHLITATGQRVTLRCSPRSGDLSVYWYQQSLDQGLQFLIQYYNGEERAKGNILERFSAQQFPDLHSELNLSSLELGDSALYFCASSVAETGFGNTIYFGEGSWLTVV.

The CDR3 coding sequence is TGTGCCAGCAGTTACAGCAGGGAGCTGTTTTTT. Its protein product is CASSYSRELFF. The chain carries TRBV6-5 and TRBJ2-2; D remains ambiguous. Germline V CDR1 and CDR2: MNHEY, SVGAGI. The CDR3 is 11 residues long. V was trimmed by 2 bases and J by 9 bases, leaving 4 bases between them.

In DNA, the CDR3 is TGTGCCAGCAGGGGACAGGGAAGGGAGTTGCCCGGGCCCCAGCATTTT. This encodes CASRGQGRELPGPQHF. This sequence joins TRBV2 and TRBJ1-5; 9 nucleotides agree with TRBD1. CDR3 size: 16 residues. Germline-derived CDR1 and CDR2 are SNHLY and FYNNEI. Trimming removed 6 bases from V and 9 bases from J; junction bases left unmatched: 15.